The 28 T cell receptor beta chains below all came from one sample that was sequenced in a study of T cell responses to AZD1222 COVID-19 vaccine. Measured with immunoSEQ multiplex PCR; TCRdb has only the in-frame clones, and not every one. This table holds over 65,000 clones, about nine tenths found once. The source material was peripheral blood, sampled 28 days after the second AZD1222 dose. These receptors came from an adult who received the AZD1222 COVID-19 vaccine.

This chain uses TRBV18 with TRBJ2-1; 15 nucleotides agree with TRBD2. Trimming took 0 bases from V and 6 from J; bases not matched to a gene: 6. CDR3 length: 18 amino acids. CDR1 KGHSH and CDR2 LQKENI come from the germline V gene. The CDR3 bases are TGTGCCAGCTCACCACCACGGACTAGCGGGAGGGCCCTCAATGAGCAGTTCTTC. This gives the protein CASSPPRTSGRALNEQFF.

The CDR3 reads CASSYSGSSYNEQFF. In DNA, the CDR3 is TGTGCCAGCAGTTACTCGGGGAGCTCCTACAATGAGCAGTTCTTC. This rearrangement joins TRBV6-5 to TRBJ2-1; perhaps TRBD2 as D (5 bases). In germline, CDR1 is MNHEY, CDR2 SVGAGI. The V end was cut by 0 bases, the J end by 0 bases, with 6 bases between. The CDR3 loop spans 15 amino acids.

The rearrangement joins TRBV7-2 to TRBJ1-2; perhaps TRBD1 as D (5 bases). CDR1 SGHTA and CDR2 FQGNSA come from the germline V gene. V was pared by 5 bases and J by 8 bases, with 15 bases between. CDR3 length: 13 residues. The CDR3 DNA follows: TGTGCCAGCAGCCCAGGGATTCCCACGGGCTACACCTTC. This translates into CASSPGIPTGYTF.

The chain carries TRBV5-1 and TRBJ2-7; no firm D call. Deletions cut 0 bases from V and 3 bases from J, with 10 bases between. Germline CDR1 and CDR2: SGHRS and YFSETQ. The CDR3 sequence is 14 residues long. The CDR3 region has the DNA TGCGCCAGCAGCTTGGTTTCTAAATACTACGAGCAGTACTTC. Protein: CASSLVSKYYEQYF.

A few counts support this clone. The rearrangement joins TRBV2 to TRBJ1-6; weak D call: TRBD1 (5 bases). The germline V gene has CDR1 SNHLY and CDR2 FYNNEI. V shed 6 bases and J shed 5 bases, with 17 bases lying between them. CDR3 length equals 16 residues. CDR3 loop: CASRAWQGSDNSPLHF. For the CDR3, the DNA is TGTGCCAGCAGGGCGTGGCAGGGCTCAGATAATTCACCCCTCCACTTT.

In this sample, this clone turned up a few times. This sequence joins TRBV3-1 (or the pseudogene TRBV3-2) and TRBJ2-2; 9 bases are shared with TRBD2. Trimming cost V 4 bases and J 9 bases; bases outside gene matches: 9. The germline V gene has CDR1 LGHDT and CDR2 YNNKEL (reference sequence). The CDR3 runs to 15 residues. CDR3: CASSPRSSGSRELFF. CDR3 DNA sequence: TGTGCCAGCAGCCCGAGAAGTAGCGGGAGCCGGGAGCTGTTTTTT.

This chain uses TRBV3-1 (or the pseudogene TRBV3-2) with TRBJ2-5; 9 nucleotides match TRBD1. Germline V gene data show CDR1 as LGHDT and CDR2 as YNNKEL (reference sequence). The CDR3 length is 16 residues. The ends lost 4 bases at V and 4 bases at J; junction bases unmatched: 10. The CDR3 sequence: CASSLGTGLNRETQYF. The CDR3 nucleotides read TGTGCCAGCAGCCTCGGGACAGGGCTCAACAGAGAGACCCAGTACTTC.

The chain joins TRBV10-1 to TRBJ1-4, with 7 bases identical to TRBD1. The CDR3 contains 15 residues. The germline V gene has CDR1 WNHNN and CDR2 SYGVQD (reference sequence). V dropped 2 bases and J dropped 5; count of bases not matched to a gene: 5. This chain's CDR3 is CASSEQGGKNEKLFF. The DNA of the CDR3 is TGCGCCAGCAGTGAGCAGGGGGGAAAGAATGAAAAACTGTTTTTT.

The chain combines TRBV6-2 or TRBV6-3 with TRBJ2-1; 13 bases fit TRBD2. The germline CDR1 and CDR2 sequences are MNHEY and SVGEGT. This CDR3 is 21 amino acids long. The junction had 14 bases not matched to a gene; V was cut back by 1 base and J by 2 bases. CDR3 protein: CASSYFWTSGSDSSPYNEQFF. CDR3 in DNA: TGTGCCAGCAGTTACTTCTGGACTAGCGGGAGCGATTCGTCCCCCTACAATGAGCAGTTCTTC.

This sequence joins TRBV5-1 and TRBJ2-7; 9 positions agree with TRBD2. CDR1 is SGHRS and CDR2 is YFSETQ in the germline V gene. The CDR3 covers 17 residues. Trimming removed 2 bases from V and 4 bases from J; junction bases left unmatched: 13. The CDR3 protein is CASSFLAGATFPYEQYF. In DNA form, the CDR3 reads TGCGCCAGCAGCTTTTTAGCGGGAGCCACATTCCCATACGAGCAGTACTTC. Full variable domain (outside the CDR3, taken from reference TRBV5-1 and TRBJ2-7): KAGVTQTPRYLIKTRGQQVTLSCSPISGHRSVSWYQQTPGQGLQFLFEYFSETQRNKGNFPGRFSGRQFSNSRSEMNVSTLELGDSALYLCASSFLAGATFPYEQYFGPGTRLTVT.

The chain is built from TRBV7-7 and TRBJ2-1, with 8 bases fitting TRBD1. The CDR3 runs 15 residues. V shed 5 bases, J shed 3 bases, and the junction held 6 bases outside the gene matches. The germline CDR1 and CDR2 sequences are SSHAT and FNYEAQ (reference sequence). CDR3 region: CASSLDRGIYNEQFF. CDR3 nucleotide sequence: TGTGCCAGCAGCCTCGACAGGGGAATCTACAATGAGCAGTTCTTC. The variable domain in full, with the rest retrieved from reference TRBV7-7 and TRBJ2-1, is GAGVSQSPRYKVTKRGQDVTLRCDPISSHATLYWYQQALGQGPEFLTYFNYEAQPDKSGLPSDRFSAERPEGSISTLTIQRTEQRDSAMYRCASSLDRGIYNEQFFGPGTRLTVL.

The chain joins TRBV28 to TRBJ2-7, with 9 bases lining up with TRBD1. J lost 1 base, V lost 6 bases, and 7 bases had no gene match. The germline V gene encodes CDR1 MDHEN and CDR2 SYDVKM. The CDR3 has 15 residues. The CDR3 loop reads CASSSPGTGSYEQYF. CDR3 DNA sequence: TGTGCCAGCAGCTCCCCCGGGACAGGGTCCTACGAGCAGTACTTC. Full variable domain (rest looked up from reference TRBV28 and TRBJ2-7): DVKVTQSSRYLVKRTGEKVFLECVQDMDHENMFWYRQDPGLGLRLIYFSYDVKMKEKGDIPEGYSVSREKKERFSLILESASTNQTSMYLCASSSPGTGSYEQYFGPGTRLTVT.

V gene TRBV27 combines with J gene TRBJ2-7, with 14 bases identical to TRBD2. Germline V gene data show CDR1 as MNHEY and CDR2 as SMNVEV (reference sequence). This CDR3 comprises 18 residues. Unmatched junction bases numbered 16, after V lost 6 bases and J lost 6 bases. The DNA for the CDR3 is TGTGCCAGCAGCCACGGGACTAGCGGGAGTCGGGGGGATCGCGAGCAGTACTTC. Amino acid sequence: CASSHGTSGSRGDREQYF.

The V gene is TRBV6-6, the J gene TRBJ1-5; tentative D call: TRBD1 (5 bases). CDR3 length: 13 amino acids. Trimming removed 4 bases at V and 3 bases at J, with 7 bases between. Germline CDR1 is MNHNY and CDR2 is SVGAGI (reference sequence). The CDR3 here is CASSLTDNQPQHF. CDR3 DNA: TGTGCCAGCAGTTTGACAGACAATCAGCCCCAGCATTTT.

The chain has TRBV5-1 and TRBJ2-3; D is perhaps TRBD1 (6 bases). This CDR3 spans 16 amino acids. The germline V and J ends were trimmed by 0 bases and 2 bases, with 13 bases remaining between them. CDR1 is SGHRS and CDR2 is YFSETQ in the germline V gene. The CDR3 protein is CASSLGQGPYTDTQYF. The CDR3 region has the DNA TGCGCCAGCAGCTTGGGCCAGGGGCCGTACACAGATACGCAGTATTTT.

V usage is TRBV10-3 and J usage is TRBJ1-3; the D is unclear. Trimming shortened V by 4 bases and J by 3 bases, and 19 bases separated the two germline ends. Germline CDR1 reads ENHRY; CDR2 reads SYGVKD. The CDR3 is made up of 17 amino acids. The CDR3 bases are TGTGCCATCAGTGGCTCCCTAGGGCAGACACTTGGAAACACCATATATTTT. Translated: CAISGSLGQTLGNTIYF.

The chain is built from TRBV7-8 and TRBJ1-5; no clear D. The CDR3 runs 14 residues. Germline V CDR1 and CDR2: SGHVS, FQNEAQ. Trimming took 2 bases from V and 4 from J, leaving 9 bases between them. The DNA of the CDR3 is TGTGCCAGCAGCTTATCGGCAGTAAATCAGCCCCAGCATTTT. This encodes CASSLSAVNQPQHF.

The chain combines TRBV5-8 with TRBJ2-7; D assignment may be TRBD1 or TRBD2 (5 bases each). Trimming removed 9 bases from V and 5 bases from J, with 24 bases in between. The CDR3 consists of 15 residues. Germline V gives CDR1 SGHTS, CDR2 YDEGEE. In DNA, the CDR3 is TGTGCCACTCAAACCCGGGACCGACGCGTACACGAGCAGTACTTC. Translating gives CATQTRDRRVHEQYF.

The chain carries TRBV28 and TRBJ2-7, with TRBD2 identical over 7 bases. Per germline, CDR1 MDHEN and CDR2 SYDVKM. This CDR3 has 13 amino acids. With 3 bases clipped from V and 5 bases from J, the junction kept 4 bases outside the gene matches. The CDR3 sequence: CASSLAGVNEQYF. The DNA for the CDR3 is TGTGCCAGCAGTTTGGCGGGAGTGAACGAGCAGTACTTC.

This clone was found a few times. V gene TRBV18 combines with J gene TRBJ2-1, with D perhaps matching TRBD2 (6 bases). Germline CDR1 is KGHSH and CDR2 is LQKENI. This CDR3 spans 13 amino acids. Trimming left V 5 bases short and J 6 bases short, with 11 bases between. The DNA for the CDR3 is TGTGCCAGCTCATTGGGACTCTCCAATGAGCAGTTCTTC. It is translated as CASSLGLSNEQFF.

This chain links TRBV27 with TRBJ2-3, with TRBD2 identical over 11 bases. V dropped 6 bases and J dropped 1; count of bases not matched to a gene: 6. The germline CDR1 and CDR2 sequences are MNHEY and SMNVEV (reference sequence). This CDR3 comprises 16 residues. The chain's CDR3 is CASSSGTSGRTDTQYF. CDR3 DNA sequence: TGTGCCAGCAGCTCGGGGACTAGCGGTCGCACAGATACGCAGTATTTT.

This chain links TRBV7-2 with TRBJ2-4, with D possibly TRBD2 on 5 matching bases. The CDR3 runs 15 residues. The V and J ends lost 1 base and 3 bases respectively, with 10 bases between them. CDR1 and CDR2 from the germline V gene are SGHTA and FQGNSA. The CDR3 reads CASSLEAGVKNIQYF. CDR3 coding DNA: TGTGCCAGCAGCTTAGAGGCCGGGGTCAAAAACATTCAGTACTTC.

V and J are TRBV18 and TRBJ1-5; D not certain. The CDR3 runs to 15 residues. V lost 1 base and J lost 3, with 10 bases in between. The V gene's germline CDR1 is KGHSH and CDR2 LQKENI. The CDR3 nucleotides read TGTGCCAGCTCACCACAGACCGGGGACAATCAGCCCCAGCATTTT. It yields the protein CASSPQTGDNQPQHF.

The rearrangement uses TRBV5-1 and TRBJ1-3; possible D gene TRBD1, 6 bases. V was cut by 1 base and J by 0 bases, with 8 bases left in between. Germline lookup yields CDR1 SGHRS and CDR2 YFSETQ. This CDR3 region has 15 residues. This CDR3 is CASSLRGVSGNTIYF. Here the CDR3 DNA reads TGCGCCAGCAGCTTGAGGGGGGTCTCTGGAAACACCATATATTTT.

The chain employs TRBV15 and TRBJ2-4, with 7 bases identical to TRBD2. The length of the CDR3 is 17 residues. V gave up 0 bases and J gave up 0 bases; unmatched junction bases: 5. Germline lookup yields CDR1 LNHNV and CDR2 YYDKDF (reference sequence). CDR3 sequence: CATSRDTGGIAKNIQYF. The CDR3 DNA follows: TGTGCCACCAGCAGAGATACGGGAGGAATAGCCAAAAACATTCAGTACTTC. Filled out from reference TRBV15 and TRBJ2-4, the complete variable domain reads DAMVIQNPRYQVTQFGKPVTLSCSQTLNHNVMYWYQQKSSQAPKLLFHYYDKDFNNEADTPDNFQSRRPNTSFCFLDIRSPGLGDTAMYLCATSRDTGGIAKNIQYFGAGTRLSVL.

V usage is TRBV5-1 and J usage is TRBJ2-1, with TRBD2 as a possible D gene (5 bases). The germline V gene encodes CDR1 SGHRS and CDR2 YFSETQ. The V gene lost 7 bases and the J gene lost 2 bases, with 16 bases spanning the gap. The CDR3 contains 15 residues. The CDR3 loop is CASGPSLLTYNEQFF. The CDR3 nucleotides are TGCGCCAGCGGCCCTAGCCTCCTTACCTACAATGAGCAGTTCTTC. The variable domain in full, completed from reference TRBV5-1 and TRBJ2-1, reads KAGVTQTPRYLIKTRGQQVTLSCSPISGHRSVSWYQQTPGQGLQFLFEYFSETQRNKGNFPGRFSGRQFSNSRSEMNVSTLELGDSALYLCASGPSLLTYNEQFFGPGTRLTVL.

For the CDR3, the DNA is TGTGCCAGCAGCTTAGTCTGGGGTGGCACTGAAGCTTTCTTT. Translating gives CASSLVWGGTEAFF. V usage is TRBV7-2 and J usage is TRBJ1-1; D is undetermined. The germline V gene encodes CDR1 SGHTA and CDR2 FQGNSA. This CDR3 region has 14 residues. The ends were cut back, 1 base at V and 4 bases at J, with 10 bases in the middle.

The table lists this clone with a count of one. The V gene is TRBV30, the J gene TRBJ2-7; 7 nucleotides line up with TRBD2. The CDR3 totals 16 residues. Germline V gene lookup returns CDR1 GTSNPN and CDR2 SVGIG (reference sequence). The ends lost 3 bases at V and 5 bases at J; junction bases unmatched: 16. The CDR3, as DNA: TGTGCCTGGAGGCTTGGGTTAGGAGGGAGGGCCGACGAGCAGTACTTC. It yields the protein CAWRLGLGGRADEQYF.